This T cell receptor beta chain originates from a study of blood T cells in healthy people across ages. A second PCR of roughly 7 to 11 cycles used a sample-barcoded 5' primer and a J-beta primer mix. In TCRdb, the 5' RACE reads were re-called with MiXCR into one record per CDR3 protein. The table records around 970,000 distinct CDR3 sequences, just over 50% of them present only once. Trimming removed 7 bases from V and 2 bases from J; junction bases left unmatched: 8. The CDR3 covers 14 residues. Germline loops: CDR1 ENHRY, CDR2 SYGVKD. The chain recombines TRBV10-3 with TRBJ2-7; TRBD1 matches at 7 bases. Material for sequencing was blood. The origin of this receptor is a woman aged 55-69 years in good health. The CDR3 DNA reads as TGTGCCATCAACCCCGGGACAGAAACCTACGAGCAGTACTTC. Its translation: CAINPGTETYEQYF.